The sequence of this TCR beta chain was determined in a study of blood T cell repertoires in COVID-19. Study summary: Whether acute or convalescent, the COVID-19 samples came from the United States, Italy and Spain. PBMCs, B-cell-depleted T cells, or T cells provided the cDNA or gDNA that made up the material.

Original processing notes: Reference gene primers were amplified, and this amplification served to estimate nucleated cell counts. Some clones are missing from TCRdb's copy, which holds only in-frame ones; the method was immunoSEQ multiplex PCR. For V, J and clone size, that table is used; D and trimming come from the DNA. The table shows about 250,000 clones, with approximately 88% occurring only once. From germline, CDR1 is KGHSH and CDR2 LQKENI. V lost 4 bases and J 9 bases, leaving 16 bases between the germline ends. The CDR3 sequence is 14 residues long. The chain couples TRBV18 to TRBJ2-1; D is undetermined. The sequence came from a woman in her thirties or forties who had recovered from COVID-19. The sequenced material came from peripheral blood. CDR3 sequence (DNA): TGTGCCAGCTCACTTGACTCGACGGTCGGTGAGCAGTTCTTC. It yields the protein CASSLDSTVGEQFF.